Shown below are 22 T cell receptor beta chains from a single sample sequenced in a study of blood T cell repertoires in COVID-19. Sequencing used immunoSEQ multiplex PCR; TCRdb keeps in-frame clones, though not all of them. The sample holds over 250,000 clones, 83% seen once. Specimen: peripheral blood. The receptors stem from a woman between 50 and 59 years old who had recovered from COVID-19.

This chain uses TRBV5-3 with TRBJ2-1; 12 bases are a match to TRBD2. TRBV5-3 is labeled an ORF, and its function is uncertain. The CDR3 is 18 residues long. After removal of 1 base from V and 5 bases from J, the junction contained 10 bases not matched to a gene. The CDR3 DNA reads as TGTGCCAGAAGCTTGCGCCTAGCGGGAGGGCCGGGGAACAATGAGCAGTTCTTC. Its protein is CARSLRLAGGPGNNEQFF.

The V gene is TRBV18, the J gene TRBJ2-1; D gene uncertain. The CDR3 sequence is 11 residues long. Trimming took off 1 base at V and 8 bases at J, with 3 bases between the two ends. Germline V gene lookup returns CDR1 KGHSH and CDR2 LQKENI. The CDR3 nucleotides are TGTGCCAGCTCACCACGCGATGAGCAGTTCTTC. It encodes CASSPRDEQFF.

The chain uses TRBV7-2 and TRBJ2-7, with D tentatively TRBD2 (5 bases). Trimming removed 8 bases from V and 6 bases from J, with 17 bases in between. Germline V CDR1 and CDR2: SGHTA, FQGNSA. The length of the CDR3 is 13 residues. Here the CDR3 reads CASAVGGRTEQYF. The CDR3 nucleotides are TGTGCCAGCGCCGTAGGCGGGCGCACCGAGCAGTACTTC.

The chain uses TRBV4-2 and TRBJ1-2; TRBD1 is a possible D gene (5 bases). Trimming left V 0 bases short and J 0 bases short, with 26 bases between. The CDR3 runs 21 residues. Germline CDR1 and CDR2: LGHNA and YNFKEQ. The CDR3 nucleotides are TGTGCCAGCAGCCAAGAAGCAAGTCCGGACACCGAGTTCACTACTAACTATGGCTACACCTTC. Its translation: CASSQEASPDTEFTTNYGYTF.

The chain uses TRBV7-8 and TRBJ2-2, with 9 bases matching TRBD2. V lost 2 bases to trimming and J lost 6 bases; unmatched junction nucleotides: 4. Germline assignment: CDR1 SGHVS and CDR2 FQNEAQ. This CDR3 comprises 15 residues. CDR3 bases: TGTGCCAGCAGCTTACCTAGCGGGATATCCGGGGAGCTGTTTTTT. It yields the protein CASSLPSGISGELFF.

J is TRBJ1-2 and V is TRBV27; 8 positions match TRBD1. CDR3 length: 16 amino acids. V shed 5 bases, J shed 6 bases, and the junction held 14 bases outside the gene matches. CDR1 and CDR2 from the germline V gene are MNHEY and SMNVEV (reference sequence). Here the CDR3 reads CASSLLGQAVENGYTF. DNA for the CDR3: TGTGCCAGCAGTCTGCTGGGACAGGCGGTAGAAAATGGCTACACCTTC.

V is TRBV23-1 and J is TRBJ1-1; possible D gene TRBD1, 6 bases. TRBV23-1 is marked as an open reading frame, function uncertain. This CDR3 contains 14 residues. V was cut by 6 bases and J by 1 base, with 12 bases left in between. The CDR3: CASRNQDRNTEAFF. The CDR3 coding sequence is TGCGCCAGCAGGAACCAGGACAGGAACACTGAAGCTTTCTTT.

The genes are TRBV14 and TRBJ2-1; 13 bases align to TRBD2. Trimming cost V 3 bases and J 4 bases; bases outside gene matches: 3. CDR1 SGHDN and CDR2 FVKESK come from the germline V gene. This CDR3 contains 16 residues. The CDR3 is CASSQQLAGGYNEQFF. CDR3 in DNA: TGTGCCAGCAGCCAGCAACTAGCGGGAGGGTACAATGAGCAGTTCTTC.

The J gene is TRBJ2-3, the V gene TRBV5-1, with D possibly matching TRBD1 (7 bases). The CDR3 is 18 residues long. V lost 6 bases and J lost 2, with 25 bases in between. Germline V gene lookup returns CDR1 SGHRS and CDR2 YFSETQ. This CDR3 reads CASKRGQGGIWDTDTQYF. Written as DNA, the CDR3 is TGCGCCAGCAAACGGGGGCAGGGGGGAATATGGGACACAGATACGCAGTATTTT.

This clone was seen once. This chain connects TRBV7-3 to TRBJ2-2, with 9 nucleotides matching TRBD2. The germline V gene encodes CDR1 SGHTA and CDR2 FQGTGA. The CDR3 is 17 amino acids. The J segment lost 0 bases and the V segment lost 1 base, leaving 3 bases of the junction unmatched. CDR3 sequence: CASSLRPSGANTGELFF. The CDR3 DNA is TGTGCCAGCAGCTTAAGGCCTAGCGGGGCGAACACCGGGGAGCTGTTTTTT.

This clone turned up a few times. This chain links TRBV7-9 with TRBJ1-4, with D perhaps TRBD1 (5 bases). Germline CDR1 is SEHNR and CDR2 is FQNEAQ (reference sequence). This CDR3 comprises 12 residues. V lost 4 bases and J lost 8, with 8 bases in between. This chain's CDR3 is CASSSSGEKLFF. As DNA, the CDR3 is TGTGCCAGCAGCTCCTCAGGGGAAAAACTGTTTTTT.

The genes are TRBV6-5 and TRBJ2-7; D possibly corresponds to TRBD2 (6 bases). The germline gives CDR1 MNHEY, CDR2 SVGAGI. The V gene lost 8 bases and the J gene lost 0 bases, with 14 bases spanning the gap. The length of the CDR3 is 14 residues. The CDR3 loop is CASDTSPTSYEQYF. The DNA for the CDR3 is TGTGCCAGCGACACTAGCCCGACCTCCTACGAGCAGTACTTC.

This chain connects TRBV7-2 to TRBJ1-4; D possibly corresponds to TRBD1 (6 bases). Trimming cost V 5 bases and J 5 bases, with 15 bases left between them. The CDR3 is made up of 15 amino acids. Germline V gives CDR1 SGHTA, CDR2 FQGNSA. The CDR3: CASSLGQLLNEKLFF. CDR3 nucleotides: TGTGCCAGCAGCCTCGGACAGCTTCTAAATGAAAAACTGTTTTTT.

This chain connects TRBV6-5 to TRBJ1-1; D uncertain. The CDR3 covers 15 residues. Germline assignment: CDR1 MNHEY and CDR2 SVGAGI. The V gene lost 7 bases and the J gene lost 3 bases, with 18 bases spanning the gap. The CDR3 DNA reads TGTGCCAGCACCCGGGCCGATACGGAGGACACTGAAGCTTTCTTT. Residues: CASTRADTEDTEAFF.

The chain uses TRBV27 and TRBJ2-7; 14 bases align to TRBD2. Germline CDR1 MNHEY, CDR2 SMNVEV (reference sequence). The CDR3 has 16 amino acids. V dropped 6 bases and J dropped 3; count of bases not matched to a gene: 7. CDR3 in DNA: TGTGCCAGCAGCTCGGGACTAGCGGGAGTTCTCTACGAGCAGTACTTC. Its protein is CASSSGLAGVLYEQYF.

The chain joins TRBV9 to TRBJ2-1; no firm D call. This CDR3 comprises 15 residues. CDR1 is SGDLS, CDR2 YYNGEE, per germline. V was clipped by 4 bases and J by 6 bases, with 17 bases between them. The CDR3 nucleotides read TGTGCCAGCAGCCCCATGGTTGCGGCCGCCAATGAGCAGTTCTTC. Protein sequence: CASSPMVAAANEQFF.

The chain carries TRBV19 and TRBJ1-6, with D unresolved. CDR1 and CDR2 from the germline V gene are LNHDA and SQIVND (reference sequence). The V end was cut by 3 bases, the J end by 4 bases, with 7 bases between. The CDR3 totals 14 residues. DNA of the CDR3: TGTGCCAGTAGTATCGGAGGATATAATTCACCCCTCCACTTT. Translation gives CASSIGGYNSPLHF. Supplemented by reference TRBV19 and TRBJ1-6, the full variable domain reads DGGITQSPKYLFRKEGQNVTLSCEQNLNHDAMYWYRQDPGQGLRLIYYSQIVNDFQKGDIAEGYSVSREKKESFPLTVTSAQKNPTAFYLCASSIGGYNSPLHFGNGTRLTVT.

The V and J genes are TRBV11-2 and TRBJ1-1; a weak D match, TRBD1 (6 bases). The CDR3 is 14 amino acids. The germline CDR1 and CDR2 sequences are SGHAT and FQNNGV. V lost 2 bases and J 8 bases, leaving 15 bases between the germline ends. CDR3 nucleotide sequence: TGTGCCAGCAGCTTACTAGGGAGGGGGTCAGAAGCTTTCTTT. Translation gives CASSLLGRGSEAFF.

The chain couples TRBV7-2 to TRBJ1-1; D may be TRBD1 (5 bases). CDR1 and CDR2 (germline): SGHTA, FQGNSA. This CDR3 spans 15 amino acids. V lost 3 bases, J lost 1 base, and 12 bases lay in between. The CDR3 DNA follows: TGTGCCAGCAGCTTGACCCGAAGGGGGAACACTGAAGCTTTCTTT. It is translated as CASSLTRRGNTEAFF.

The rearrangement uses TRBV4-3 and TRBJ2-5; 13 bases match TRBD2. Germline assignment: CDR1 LGHNA and CDR2 YSLEER. The CDR3 consists of 20 residues. The ends lost 5 bases at V and 7 bases at J; junction bases unmatched: 22. The CDR3 coding sequence is TGCGCCAGCAGCGGGGGATCAGGACTAGCGGGGGCCGCTTACAAGGGGACCCAGTACTTC. As protein: CASSGGSGLAGAAYKGTQYF.

This chain connects TRBV28 to TRBJ2-5; 8 bases fit TRBD2. The V gene's germline CDR1 is MDHEN and CDR2 SYDVKM. CDR3 length: 15 residues. V shed 5 bases and J 9 bases; nucleotides not matched to a gene: 14. In DNA, the CDR3 is TGTGCCAGCAGTACCCCTGGCGGCGGGGGGCTAGCCCAGTACTTC. This sequence encodes CASSTPGGGGLAQYF.

CDR3 sequence reads: CASSYSGQGTSYEQYF. In nucleotides, the CDR3 is TGTGCCAGCAGTTACTCCGGACAGGGGACATCCTACGAGCAGTACTTC. The chain joins TRBV6-5 to TRBJ2-7, with TRBD1 matching over 9 bases. The CDR3 covers 16 residues. Losses at the gene ends were 0 bases for V and 1 base for J; bases not matched to a gene: 4. Germline V gene lookup returns CDR1 MNHEY and CDR2 SVGAGI.